Below, one T cell receptor beta chain is given with its context. This clonotype was counted only a few times. No cognate antigen has been identified for it. No qualities accompany the bases; no much larger clone lies one base away. The germline V gene (reference sequence) gives CDR1 as MNHEY and CDR2 as SMNVEV. The germline V end is reduced by 8 bases and the J end by 1 base; junction bases left unmatched: 4. Spanning cysteine to phenylalanine, the CDR3 consists of 13 amino acids. Only CDR3 DNA remains: 39 bases, in frame from the first base. The data belong to a study of T cells after yellow fever vaccination (dated by TCRdb to between 2018 and 2021). Turning to the overall study: The SMART-Seq v4 Ultra Low Input RNA kit was used to prepare libraries from fractions with low cell numbers. To follow T-cell clones before and after primary and booster YFV17D yellow fever vaccination, bulk TCR alpha and beta repertoires were sequenced over time. Two healthy male donors, one aged 18 to 30 and one aged 30 to 40 years, made up the cohort. Bulk PBMC replicates and cell subsets were isolated from blood drawn at multiple timepoints before and after both primary and secondary immunization. Overall results and qualifications from the work: The secondary T-cell response was weaker than the primary response but faster, peaking on day 5 instead of day 15. A small share of clonotypes was detected in both CD4 and CD8 compartments, with the overlap likely arising from convergent recombination. Computational filtering was needed because FACS-sorted repertoires could contain abundant contaminating clonotypes from the bulk population. Most clones expanded after primary vaccination (almost 97% of CD4 and 80% to 90% of CD8) were re-detected after the booster, suggesting that broad memory maintenance occurred. Because only a couple of donors were included in the study, the extent to which the findings can be generalized is limited.

Reading the label with the study, this specimen's treatment or condition is: live attenuated yellow fever vaccine strain. Two biological replicates of bulk PBMCs were collected at each blood-draw timepoint. A standard Ficoll-Paque protocol was used to isolate PBMCs from peripheral blood. TriZol was used to extract RNA from bulk PBMCs, from CD4 and CD8 fractions, and from dextramer-positive and dextramer-negative fractions. TCR cDNA was synthesized by 5'RACE template switching, which introduced a universal primer site and unique molecular identifiers. Priming of cDNA synthesis was performed from both the TCR alpha and TCR beta constant segments. Two PCR steps were used to amplify libraries, with sample barcodes and sequencing adapters being added in the second step. Sequencing of the libraries was done on either Illumina HiSeq 2500 (2x100 bp) or NovaSeq (2x150 bp). In the source study's methods: MIGEC was used to demultiplex reads and collapse the reads into UMI consensus sequences, and MiXCR was used for V(D)J alignment. Vaccine-responding clonotypes were identified with edgeR using replicate PBMC samples, with FDR below 0.01 and a log2 fold change above 5 up to day 15 being required. Each bulk clonotype received a CD4 or CD8 identity based on whether the sequenced CD4 or CD8 repertoire contained that clonotype at higher abundance. TCRdb reworked the public reads: Q25 trimming with fastp, MiXCR clone assembly, productive beta chains retained. Identical CDR3 protein sequences are pooled into one entry, listed with their most common genes and DNA. The V and J calls, along with clone size, are taken from TCRdb and not from the paper's own processing. The sample data list roughly 300,000 distinct CDR3 sequences, and approximately 7% of these were observed just once. Jointly, the top ten make up roughly a sixth of the sample.

The sequencing used PBMCs, collected about 41 days after the first yellow fever vaccination. This TCR came from a man aged 18 to 29 who received the YFV17D yellow fever vaccine. The chain uses TRBV27 and TRBJ1-2; 7 bases in the middle match TRBD1. For the CDR3, the sequence is CASAGQVNYGYTF. The DNA sequence follows: TGTGCCAGCGCCGGACAGGTTAACTATGGCTACACCTTC.